This T cell receptor beta chain was sequenced for a study of T cell responses to AZD1222 COVID-19 vaccine. Background on the study: Whether given at about 4 or about 12 weeks, second doses were pooled. Study results and limitations: Seropositive status at baseline applied to only a handful of AZD1222 recipients. An increase in Spike-specific TCR breadth and depth was observed after two AZD1222 doses.

Repertoires were generated with immunoSEQ multiplex PCR, while TCRdb's copy carries only in-frame clones and drops some. The repertoire holds more than 150,000 clones, with around 90% as singletons. As concerns this clone: Its specificity is unknown.

Trimming cost V 5 bases and J 3 bases; bases outside gene matches: 4. Germline values: CDR1 MNHEY, CDR2 SVGAGI. The CDR3 has 14 residues. The specimen was peripheral blood, collected on day 0 of AZD1222 vaccination. The chain couples TRBV6-5 to TRBJ1-1; 9 bases are shared with TRBD1. The source of this sequence is an adult in good health. In DNA form, the CDR3 reads TGTGCCAGCAGTCTCCGGGACAGGGACACTGAAGCTTTCTTT. Protein sequence: CASSLRDRDTEAFF.